These 26 T cell receptor beta chains came from one sample sequenced in a study of HIV-infected patients and healthy controls. cDNA was made from about 510 ng RNA using alpha and beta constant primers. Alpha and beta chain libraries were made separately by chain-specific third strand synthesis with multiplexing indices. TCRdb itself ran the 5' RACE reads through MiXCR, one entry per CDR3 protein. Of about 8,600 distinct CDR3 sequences listed, about 9.3% are singletons. Antiretroviral therapy had run roughly three months, about 14 weeks, before follow-up blood collection. The repertoire came from unfractionated whole blood and reflected all unsorted peripheral T cells. This material consisted of blood, taken during antiretroviral therapy. These receptors originate from an adult with HIV infection.

This clonotype was recorded many times. The J gene is TRBJ2-5, the V gene TRBV9; D unclear. V gave up 0 bases and J gave up 3 bases, with 6 bases separating them. The CDR3 is 13 residues long. Germline V gene data show CDR1 as SGDLS and CDR2 as YYNGEE. CDR3 residues: CASSVGKEETQYF. In DNA form, the CDR3 reads TGTGCCAGCAGCGTAGGTAAAGAAGAGACCCAGTACTTC.

This clonotype was recorded many times. The chain is built from TRBV5-1 and TRBJ1-5; unclear D gene. CDR3 size: 13 residues. Trimming took off 0 bases at V and 4 bases at J, with 5 bases between the two ends. CDR1 and CDR2 (germline): SGHRS, YFSETQ. The CDR3 is CASSLDPNQPQHF. The CDR3 DNA reads TGCGCCAGCAGCTTGGATCCGAATCAGCCCCAGCATTTT.

This chain's CDR3 is CASSETAGGFLYEQYV. The CDR3 coding sequence is TGTGCCAGCAGTGAAACGGCGGGGGGTTTCCTCTACGAGCAGTACGTC. J is TRBJ2-7 and V is TRBV6-1; 8 bases align to TRBD2. With V trimmed by 2 bases and J by 3 bases, 9 bases remained unmatched. Germline CDR1 MNHNS, CDR2 SASEGT. The CDR3 runs 16 residues.

CDR3 DNA: TGTGCCAGCAGCTTGTTGTCAGATACGCAGTATTTT. Encoded protein: CASSLLSDTQYF. The V and J genes are TRBV5-6 and TRBJ2-3; D ambiguous. The CDR3 covers 12 residues. The V end was cut by 1 base, the J end by 4 bases, with 4 bases between. Per germline, CDR1 SGHDT and CDR2 YYEEEE.

This clonotype was observed at least ten times. The V gene is TRBV6-5, the J gene TRBJ2-1; no reliable D call. Germline loops: CDR1 MNHEY, CDR2 SVGAGI. There are 14 residues in the CDR3. The V and J ends lost 1 base and 0 bases respectively, with 4 bases between them. In nucleotides, the CDR3 is TGTGCCAGCAGTTACTTAAGCTCCTACAATGAGCAGTTCTTC. Protein: CASSYLSSYNEQFF.

Ten or more counts support this clonotype. This chain connects TRBV4-1 to TRBJ2-2; D is uncertain. In germline, CDR1 is MGHRA, CDR2 YSYEKL. V gave up 1 base and J gave up 0 bases, with 12 bases separating them. The CDR3 sequence is 17 residues long. CDR3 sequence reads: CASSQVSWGANTGELFF. The DNA of the CDR3 is TGCGCCAGCAGCCAAGTATCGTGGGGTGCGAACACCGGGGAGCTGTTTTTT.

The chain recombines TRBV29-1 with TRBJ2-2; no firm D call. The length of the CDR3 is 11 residues. Trimming shortened V by 5 bases and J by 8 bases, and 9 bases separated the two germline ends. Germline lookup yields CDR1 SQVTM and CDR2 ANQGSEA. CDR3 DNA sequence: TGCAGCGTTATGACACCTGGGGAGCTGTTTTTT. Amino acids: CSVMTPGELFF.

The table lists this clonotype with a few counts. The chain links TRBV11-2 to TRBJ2-1; weak D call: TRBD2 (6 bases). Germline assignment: CDR1 SGHAT and CDR2 FQNNGV. V lost 7 bases, J lost 7 bases, and 20 bases lay in between. The CDR3 has 15 residues. This chain's CDR3 is CASTLARKWANEQFF. The CDR3 coding sequence is TGTGCCAGCACCCTAGCGCGTAAGTGGGCTAATGAGCAGTTCTTC.

This clonotype was seen a handful of times. In DNA, the CDR3 is TGTGCTAGTGGTTTGGTACTCGGCAGGGTATCTTTTAATTCACCCCTCCACTTT. Amino acid sequence: CASGLVLGRVSFNSPLHF. This rearrangement joins TRBV12-5 to TRBJ1-6; weak D call: TRBD1 (5 bases). Looked up from germline, CDR1 is LGHNT and CDR2 is FRNRAP. The CDR3 contains 18 residues. Between the trimmed V and J ends, which lost 0 bases and 6 bases, there was a span of 18 bases.

In this sample, this clonotype turned up many times. The chain links TRBV19 to TRBJ2-7; TRBD2 matches at 7 bases. The CDR3 runs 15 residues. V was pared by 5 bases and J by 2 bases, with 9 bases of the junction left unmatched. Looked up from germline, CDR1 is LNHDA and CDR2 is SQIVND (reference sequence). The CDR3 coding sequence is TGTGCCAGTAGTCCATTGGGCGGGGGTGCCTACGAGCAGTACTTC. Protein: CASSPLGGGAYEQYF.

This clonotype was detected many times. This sequence joins TRBV4-2 and TRBJ2-3; no clear D. This CDR3 has 14 amino acids. Germline V gene lookup returns CDR1 LGHNA and CDR2 YNFKEQ. Trimming shortened V by 3 bases and J by 3 bases, and 10 bases separated the two germline ends. CDR3 nucleotide sequence: TGTGCCAGCAGCCAGGACCGACAAACAGATACGCAGTATTTT. It translates to CASSQDRQTDTQYF.

In this sample, this clonotype is medium-sized. The V gene is TRBV20-1, the J gene TRBJ2-1; 9 bases agree with TRBD2. After removal of 3 bases from V and 9 bases from J, the junction contained 6 bases not matched to a gene. The CDR3 sequence is 13 residues long. CDR1 and CDR2 from the germline V gene are DFQATT and SNEGSKA (reference sequence). The CDR3 region has the DNA TGCAGTGCTAGTTGGCGGGGGGGCGGTGAGCAGTTCTTC. Translation gives CSASWRGGGEQFF.

This clonotype came up many times. CDR3 DNA sequence: TGCGCCAGCAGTGAAAATCCCGGGGGCACCGGGGAGCTGTTTTTT. Translating gives CASSENPGGTGELFF. V gene TRBV10-1 combines with J gene TRBJ2-2; TRBD2 is a possible D gene (6 bases). There are 15 residues in the CDR3. The V gene's germline CDR1 is WNHNN and CDR2 SYGVQD (reference sequence). V was trimmed by 3 bases and J by 4 bases, leaving 12 bases between them.

The V and J genes are TRBV11-1 and TRBJ1-1; D gene unclear. Between the trimmed V and J ends, which lost 2 bases and 10 bases, there was a span of 17 bases. The germline CDR1 and CDR2 sequences are SGHAT and FQDESV (reference sequence). The CDR3 runs to 14 residues. CDR3: CASSLWVRDESAFF. The CDR3, as DNA: TGTGCCAGCAGCTTATGGGTAAGAGACGAGTCAGCTTTCTTT.

The chain has TRBV11-2 and TRBJ2-7, with D perhaps TRBD1 (6 bases). The CDR3 contains 16 residues. Germline CDR1 SGHAT, CDR2 FQNNGV. Trimming took off 5 bases at V and 0 bases at J, with 17 bases between the two ends. CDR3 region: CASSRWGPVDSYEQYV. The CDR3 DNA sequence: TGTGCCAGCAGCAGATGGGGGCCAGTCGACTCCTACGAGCAGTACGTC.

This clonotype was observed at least ten times. A read error may produce the germline difference seen at one junction end. The V and J genes are TRBV18 and TRBJ2-2; weak D call: TRBD1 (6 bases). Germline V lookup: CDR1 KGHSH, CDR2 LQKENI. This CDR3 is built from 14 residues. CDR3 nucleotides: TGTGCCAGCTCAGGTGCAGGGGACACCGGGGAGCGGTTTTTT. Residues: CASSGAGDTGERFF. The entire variable domain, with the rest obtained from reference TRBV18 and TRBJ2-2, is as follows: NAGVMQNPRHLVRRRGQEARLRCSPMKGHSHVYWYRQLPEEGLKFMVYLQKENIIDESGMPKERFSAEFPKEGPSILRIQQVVRGDSAAYFCASSGAGDTGERFFGEGSRLTVL.

This clonotype was picked up many times. The chain uses TRBV20-1 and TRBJ1-1; 7 bases map to TRBD1. Trimming cost V 2 bases and J 3 bases; bases outside gene matches: 0. The CDR3 runs 12 residues. The germline CDR1 and CDR2 sequences are DFQATT and SNEGSKA (reference sequence). This CDR3 is CSARQGDTEAFF. In DNA form, the CDR3 reads TGCAGTGCTAGACAGGGGGACACTGAAGCTTTCTTT.

This clonotype was seen at least ten times. Its ends do not fully match the called genes, so a read error is possible. The V gene is TRBV7-7, the J gene TRBJ1-2, with a possible D match to TRBD1 (5 bases). CDR3 size: 18 residues. Per the germline V gene, CDR1 is SSHAT and CDR2 is FNYEAQ (reference sequence). This CDR3 is CASSLGWGGGNTTDGYTF. The CDR3 DNA follows: TGTGCTAGCAGCTTAGGCTGGGGGGGGGGGAACACGACTGATGGCTACACCTTC.

This chain joins TRBV7-2 and TRBJ1-1, with TRBD1 as a possible D gene (5 bases). The V end lost 4 bases, the J end lost 0 bases, and 12 bases lay between the germline ends. Germline V CDR1 and CDR2: SGHTA, FQGNSA. The CDR3 has 15 amino acids. The CDR3 DNA sequence: TGTGCCAGCAGCTCTTCAGGGTCCATGAACACTGAAGCTTTCTTT. As protein: CASSSSGSMNTEAFF.

This clonotype occurred many times. The V call is TRBV6-2 or TRBV6-3, the J call TRBJ2-5; 10 bases align to TRBD2. J was trimmed by 2 bases and V by 7 bases; bases with no gene match: 4. Germline values: CDR1 MNHEY, CDR2 SVGEGT. The length of the CDR3 is 14 residues. CDR3 DNA sequence: TGTGCCAGCACCCTTAGCGGGGGGCAAGAGACCCAGTACTTC. It codes for CASTLSGGQETQYF.

This clonotype occurred many times. The chain uses TRBV6-6 and TRBJ2-5; 8 bases agree with TRBD2. The V segment lost 5 bases and the J segment 4 bases; nucleotides outside the gene matches: 12. CDR3 length: 16 amino acids. Germline lookup yields CDR1 MNHNY and CDR2 SVGAGI (reference sequence). DNA of the CDR3: TGTGCCAGCAGTCCCGGGAGGGCACTCGCGACAGAGACCCAGTACTTC. Its translation is CASSPGRALATETQYF.

This clonotype is categorized as medium-sized. The V call is TRBV7-3, the J call TRBJ1-5; no firm D call. Germline CDR1 and CDR2: SGHTA and FQGTGA. This CDR3 region has 13 residues. V was clipped by 1 base and J by 3 bases, with 4 bases between them. The CDR3 loop reads CASSLMPNQPQHF. The CDR3 DNA is TGTGCCAGCAGCTTAATGCCCAATCAGCCCCAGCATTTT. Full variable domain (rest looked up from reference TRBV7-3 and TRBJ1-5): GAGVSQTPSNKVTEKGKYVELRCDPISGHTALYWYRQSLGQGPEFLIYFQGTGAADDSGLPNDRFFAVRPEGSVSTLKIQRTERGDSAVYLCASSLMPNQPQHFGDGTRLSIL.

Sample share makes this clonotype medium-sized. This chain uses TRBV13 with TRBJ2-2; TRBD1 might be the D (6 bases). Germline CDR1 reads PRHDT; CDR2 reads FYEKMQ (reference sequence). The CDR3 is 16 residues long. Trimming removed 7 bases from V and 2 bases from J, with 17 bases in between. DNA for the CDR3: TGTGCCAGCATCAGGACCCGGGACATCAACACCGGGGAGCTGTTTTTT. Translating gives CASIRTRDINTGELFF.

By its share, this clonotype is medium-sized. This rearrangement joins TRBV24-1 to TRBJ1-1; 8 bases agree with TRBD1. The germline V gene encodes CDR1 KGHDR and CDR2 SFDVKD. J gave up 7 bases and V 4 bases, and 1 base lay outside the gene matches. There are 12 residues in the CDR3. For the CDR3, the DNA is TGTGCCACCAGTGAGGGGACAGGTGAAGCTTTCTTT. This translates into CATSEGTGEAFF.

This clonotype was seen at least ten times. This rearrangement joins TRBV7-2 to TRBJ1-4; the match to TRBD1 covers 8 bases. Germline V lookup: CDR1 SGHTA, CDR2 FQGNSA. V was clipped by 5 bases and J by 7 bases; unmatched bases: 9. CDR3 length equals 15 residues. CDR3 nucleotide sequence: TGTGCCAGCAGCAATCCAGGGGGCTTAGGTGAAAAACTGTTTTTT. It is translated as CASSNPGGLGEKLFF.

In its sample, this clonotype is medium-sized. The rearrangement links TRBV15 to TRBJ2-1; 11 bases fit TRBD2. The CDR3 covers 17 residues. Germline values: CDR1 LNHNV, CDR2 YYDKDF (reference sequence). Trimming removed 7 bases from V and 1 base from J; junction bases left unmatched: 9. This CDR3 is CATNPLAGDGSYNEQFF. Here the CDR3 DNA reads TGTGCCACCAATCCACTAGCGGGAGACGGATCCTACAATGAGCAGTTCTTC.